This T cell receptor beta chain is drawn from a study of shared clonotypes between healthy human individuals. Data came from immunoSEQ multiplex PCR; TCRdb stores just in-frame clones and leaves some out. Among about a million clones, under 80% were seen once, and the ten largest hold approximately 1.3%. CDR1 and CDR2 from the germline V gene are SGDLS and YYNGEE. Trimming shortened V by 3 bases and J by 3 bases, and 12 bases separated the two germline ends. This CDR3 spans 15 amino acids. V and J are TRBV9 and TRBJ1-4; D may be TRBD1 (5 bases). The sequence derives from a young man in good health. Sequencing used memory CD4+ T cells sorted from blood. Regarding subset: CD45RA-negative fraction. Here the CDR3 DNA reads TGTGCCAGCAGCGGTAGAGGGGAGGCTAATGAAAAACTGTTTTTT. Translated, it gives CASSGRGEANEKLFF.